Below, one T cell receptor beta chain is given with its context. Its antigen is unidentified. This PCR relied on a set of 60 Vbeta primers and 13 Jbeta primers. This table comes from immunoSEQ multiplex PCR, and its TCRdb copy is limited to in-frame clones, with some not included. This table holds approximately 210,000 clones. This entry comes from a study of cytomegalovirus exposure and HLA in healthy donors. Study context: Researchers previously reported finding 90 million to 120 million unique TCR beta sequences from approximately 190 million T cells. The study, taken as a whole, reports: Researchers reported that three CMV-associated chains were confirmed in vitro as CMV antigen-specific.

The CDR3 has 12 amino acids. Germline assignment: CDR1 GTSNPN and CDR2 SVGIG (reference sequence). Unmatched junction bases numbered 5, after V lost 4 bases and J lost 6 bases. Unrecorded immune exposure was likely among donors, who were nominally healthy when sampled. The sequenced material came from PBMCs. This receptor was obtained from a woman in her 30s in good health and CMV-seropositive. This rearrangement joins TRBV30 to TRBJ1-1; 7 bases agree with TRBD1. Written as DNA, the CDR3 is TGTGCCTGGAAAAACAGGGGCCCTGAAGCTTTCTTT. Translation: CAWKNRGPEAFF.